The next 25 T cell receptor beta chains were all read from a single sample in a study of cytomegalovirus exposure and HLA in healthy donors. The PCR ran on 60 Vbeta and 13 Jbeta primers. Profiling relied on immunoSEQ multiplex PCR, and the TCRdb table lists in-frame clones only, not all of them. The repertoire holds 58,000 or so clones, with roughly 77% as singletons. Sequencing input: PBMCs. The receptors were gathered from a woman aged 40 to 55 in good health and CMV-seropositive.

This chain links TRBV7-9 with TRBJ1-3, with unresolved D. Germline CDR1 and CDR2: SEHNR and FQNEAQ (reference sequence). The CDR3 spans 15 residues. V lost 5 bases, J lost 4 bases, and 15 bases lay in between. The CDR3 DNA follows: TGTGCCAGCAGCCCCCCAAGTGGAGCGGGAAACACCATATATTTT. Its protein is CASSPPSGAGNTIYF.

V and J are TRBV6-6 and TRBJ1-1; 11 bases agree with TRBD1. The V gene's germline CDR1 is MNHNY and CDR2 SVGAGI (reference sequence). The CDR3 extends over 16 amino acids. The V gene end was trimmed by 4 bases and the J gene end by 5 bases; junction bases not matched to a gene: 9. Written as DNA, the CDR3 is TGTGCCAGCAGTTTTTCACGGACAGGGGGCGATACTGAAGCTTTCTTT. The encoded protein is CASSFSRTGGDTEAFF.

V and J are TRBV6-1 and TRBJ2-4, with D possibly being TRBD1 (5 bases). The CDR3 spans 15 residues. V lost 1 base and J 1 base, leaving 8 bases between the germline ends. CDR1 and CDR2 (germline): MNHNS, SASEGT. The CDR3 spells CASSEGGRAKNIQYF. CDR3 bases: TGTGCCAGCAGTGAAGGGGGCAGGGCCAAAAACATTCAGTACTTC.

This clone has only a few counts. V usage is TRBV10-2 and J usage is TRBJ2-7; 7 nucleotides align to TRBD1. V lost 0 bases to trimming and J lost 0 bases; unmatched junction nucleotides: 2. CDR3 size: 15 residues. Per the germline V gene, CDR1 is WSHSY and CDR2 is SAAADI. As DNA, the CDR3 is TGCGCCAGCAGTGAGTCGACAGGGCGCTCCTACGAGCAGTACTTC. It encodes CASSESTGRSYEQYF.

V and J are TRBV27 and TRBJ2-7, with D perhaps TRBD1 (6 bases). The CDR3 is 15 residues long. Between the trimmed V and J ends, which lost 4 bases and 3 bases, there was a span of 16 bases. CDR1 and CDR2 from the germline V gene are MNHEY and SMNVEV (reference sequence). Here the CDR3 reads CASSWGAGTFYEQYF. For the CDR3, the DNA is TGTGCCAGCAGTTGGGGTGCAGGGACATTCTACGAGCAGTACTTC.

The chain combines TRBV2 with TRBJ1-1, with a weak D call TRBD1 (6 bases). V lost 5 bases to trimming and J lost 6 bases, with 10 bases between them. CDR1 and CDR2 (germline): SNHLY, FYNNEI. This CDR3 is built from 12 residues. CDR3 sequence: CASSSGQSEAFF. The CDR3 nucleotides read TGTGCCAGCAGTTCCGGACAGTCTGAAGCTTTCTTT.

This clone was counted once. The genes are TRBV6-5 and TRBJ1-5, with D possibly being TRBD1 (6 bases). The germline CDR1 and CDR2 sequences are MNHEY and SVGAGI. Trimming shortened V by 6 bases and J by 2 bases, and 14 bases separated the two germline ends. The CDR3 covers 15 residues. The CDR3 nucleotides read TGTGCCAGCAGGCAGGGGATGTTTGGCAATCAGCCCCAGCATTTT. As protein: CASRQGMFGNQPQHF.

This clone occurred a few times. The gene calls are TRBV20-1 and TRBJ1-1; no firm D call. The CDR3 has 10 residues. Trimming took 6 bases from V and 9 from J, leaving 11 bases between them. CDR1 is DFQATT, CDR2 SNEGSKA, per germline (reference sequence). The DNA of the CDR3 is TGCAGTGCCGCAGACACACAAGCTTTCTTT. This codes for CSAADTQAFF.

The J gene is TRBJ2-1, the V gene TRBV30, with a possible D match to TRBD1 (6 bases). This CDR3 comprises 14 residues. Deletions cut 6 bases from V and 2 bases from J, with 14 bases between. Germline CDR1 and CDR2: GTSNPN and SVGIG (reference sequence). The CDR3 DNA reads as TGTGCCTGTACCGGGACAACTCCCTACAATGAGCAGTTCTTC. Its translation is CACTGTTPYNEQFF.

The chain couples TRBV5-1 to TRBJ1-4; 7 bases align to TRBD1. CDR1 SGHRS and CDR2 YFSETQ come from the germline V gene. J was trimmed by 7 bases and V by 4 bases; bases with no gene match: 7. This CDR3 has 14 residues. The CDR3 nucleotides are TGCGCCAGCAGCCTACAGGGGTCGATTGAAAAACTGTTTTTT. Translation: CASSLQGSIEKLFF. Supplemented by reference TRBV5-1 and TRBJ1-4, the full variable domain reads KAGVTQTPRYLIKTRGQQVTLSCSPISGHRSVSWYQQTPGQGLQFLFEYFSETQRNKGNFPGRFSGRQFSNSRSEMNVSTLELGDSALYLCASSLQGSIEKLFFGSGTQLSVL.

The genes are TRBV29-1 and TRBJ2-3; maybe TRBD1 (5 bases). V was clipped by 6 bases and J by 1 base, with 17 bases between them. The CDR3 consists of 15 residues. CDR1 and CDR2 (germline): SQVTM, ANQGSEA. CDR3 sequence: CSVPPLDKGTDTQYF. CDR3 DNA sequence: TGCAGCGTCCCTCCCCTGGACAAGGGCACAGATACGCAGTATTTT.

The chain combines TRBV25-1 with TRBJ1-2; D is unresolved. This CDR3 is 11 amino acids long. Trimming stripped 5 bases from V and 2 bases from J, with 3 bases between. The V gene's germline CDR1 is MGHDK and CDR2 SYGVNS. CDR3 protein: CASSRNYGYTF. The DNA of the CDR3 is TGTGCCAGCAGTCGGAACTATGGCTACACCTTC.

This sequence joins TRBV18 and TRBJ2-7, with D possibly being TRBD1 (6 bases). The germline V and J ends were trimmed by 2 bases and 3 bases, with 14 bases remaining between them. The CDR3 loop spans 15 amino acids. CDR1 is KGHSH and CDR2 is LQKENI in the germline V gene. The CDR3, as DNA: TGTGCCAGCTCACCAGAGGCAGGGGTAAACTACGAGCAGTACTTC. Amino acids: CASSPEAGVNYEQYF.

The CDR3 bases are TGTGCCAGTAGCCCAGGGTTTTTCGGCTACACCTTC. Encoded protein: CASSPGFFGYTF. The rearrangement uses TRBV19 and TRBJ1-2, with D perhaps TRBD1 (5 bases). CDR1 is LNHDA, CDR2 SQIVND, per germline (reference sequence). Trimming pared 6 bases from V and 8 bases from J, leaving 13 bases between. The CDR3 covers 12 residues.

The chain carries TRBV9 and TRBJ1-6, with 7 bases matching TRBD1. The V gene's germline CDR1 is SGDLS and CDR2 YYNGEE. This CDR3 comprises 14 residues. With V trimmed by 4 bases and J by 9 bases, 7 bases remained unmatched. CDR3 residues: CASSTGEVSSPLHF. Written as DNA, the CDR3 is TGTGCCAGCAGCACAGGGGAGGTTAGTTCACCCCTCCACTTT.

With regard to this clone: The junction and the germline gene differ at one end; a read error may be behind it. The CDR3 DNA is TGTTCCAGCAGCTTAGGGGACAGGGGGGGGTCTGGAGAGACCCAGTACTTC. This translates into CSSSLGDRGGSGETQYF. The chain carries TRBV7-9 and TRBJ2-5, with TRBD1 identical over 11 bases. The CDR3 is made up of 17 amino acids. Germline V CDR1 and CDR2: SEHNR, FQNEAQ (reference sequence).

The sample holds a few counts of this clone. This sequence joins TRBV27 and TRBJ1-4; D is possibly TRBD1 (6 bases). V was shortened by 10 bases and J by 6 bases, with 12 bases between the two germline ends. CDR1 and CDR2 from the germline V gene are MNHEY and SMNVEV (reference sequence). The length of the CDR3 is 12 residues. CDR3 in DNA: TGTGCCATACAGGGAGGGGATGAAAAACTGTTTTTT. Amino acid sequence: CAIQGGDEKLFF.

Details on this clone: Other DNA variants within this sample encode the same CDR3. V is TRBV9 and J is TRBJ2-3; 10 bases are a match to TRBD2. V gave up 4 bases and J gave up 2 bases; unmatched junction bases: 7. Germline V CDR1 and CDR2: SGDLS, YYNGEE. This CDR3 has 16 amino acids. The CDR3: CASSPRTSGFTDTQYF. Here the CDR3 DNA reads TGTGCCAGCAGCCCCCGGACTAGCGGATTCACAGATACGCAGTATTTT.

Only a few counts were recorded for this clone. The rearrangement uses TRBV14 and TRBJ2-7; TRBD2 matches at 7 bases. CDR1 is SGHDN and CDR2 is FVKESK in the germline V gene. CDR3 size: 16 residues. Trimming at V came to 1 base and at J to 4 bases, leaving 10 bases not matched to a gene. The CDR3 DNA reads as TGTGCCAGCAGCCAAGTGGGCAGCGGGAAACCATACGAGCAGTACTTC. This codes for CASSQVGSGKPYEQYF.

The J gene is TRBJ2-2, the V gene TRBV27; 11 bases match TRBD1. This CDR3 contains 19 residues. J lost 5 bases, V lost 2 bases, and 13 bases had no gene match. CDR1 and CDR2 (germline): MNHEY, SMNVEV (reference sequence). The CDR3 sequence: CASSLTSPRDRGGTGELFF. The CDR3 bases are TGTGCCAGCAGTTTAACGTCTCCGAGGGACAGGGGGGGGACCGGGGAGCTGTTTTTT.

This rearrangement joins TRBV19 to TRBJ1-5; no clear D gene. Trimming cost V 2 bases and J 0 bases, with 14 bases left between them. Germline V gene data show CDR1 as LNHDA and CDR2 as SQIVND (reference sequence). The CDR3 length is 17 residues. The chain's CDR3 is CASSIKMTGYSNQPQHF. DNA of the CDR3: TGTGCCAGTAGTATAAAGATGACGGGGTATAGCAATCAGCCCCAGCATTTT.

By share, this clone counts as medium-sized. This sequence joins TRBV25-1 and TRBJ2-7; 7 nucleotides line up with TRBD1. Germline trimming cut 4 bases from V and 9 bases from J; bases unmatched to any gene: 18. Looked up from germline, CDR1 is MGHDK and CDR2 is SYGVNS. The CDR3 has 16 residues. CDR3 sequence reads: CASSALGQVTPYAQYF. In DNA form, the CDR3 reads TGTGCCAGCAGTGCCCTCGGACAGGTGACCCCCTATGCGCAGTACTTC.

This clone was observed a single time. This chain links TRBV19 with TRBJ1-5; a weak D match, TRBD1 (5 bases). V lost 0 bases and J 5 bases, leaving 14 bases between the germline ends. The CDR3 covers 16 residues. Germline V gives CDR1 LNHDA, CDR2 SQIVND (reference sequence). The CDR3 nucleotides are TGTGCCAGTAGTATAGATCAAGGGGTTGGGGATCAGCCCCAGCATTTT. It translates to CASSIDQGVGDQPQHF.

The chain carries TRBV5-1 and TRBJ2-3; 7 bases align to TRBD1. J was trimmed by 6 bases and V by 4 bases; bases with no gene match: 8. In germline, CDR1 is SGHRS, CDR2 YFSETQ. This CDR3 is 14 amino acids long. CDR3 sequence reads: CASSTGTELDTQYF. In DNA, the CDR3 is TGCGCCAGCAGCACGGGGACAGAGCTTGATACGCAGTATTTT.

This clone has more than one count but fewer than ten. V is TRBV5-1 and J is TRBJ2-7; D gene unclear. CDR1 SGHRS and CDR2 YFSETQ come from the germline V gene. V shed 0 bases and J shed 6 bases, with 7 bases lying between them. The CDR3 is 12 amino acids. The CDR3 reads CASSLETGEQYF. Here the CDR3 DNA reads TGCGCCAGCAGCTTGGAGACGGGCGAGCAGTACTTC.